Listed below are T cell receptor beta chains from one sample, sequenced in a study of blood T cell repertoires in COVID-19. The repertoire was sequenced with immunoSEQ multiplex PCR; TCRdb's copy has only in-frame clones and lacks some. The sample records about 78,000 clones, roughly 87% being singletons. Sequencing was carried out using peripheral blood. The receptors shown here come from a woman aged 45-59 years in a cohort sampled during active COVID-19. Both conserved end residues are part of each CDR3. The order of the fields is J gene, D gene, CDR3 length, clone size, V gene, CDR3 protein, CDR3 DNA. The D gene is left open where the match is weak. Where a row states a size, it is once, few, many or the class of an expanded clone; other rows omit it.

>TRBJ1-1|-|13|many|TRBV6-5
CASSPPGGAEAFF
TGTGCCAGCAGTCCTCCTGGAGGGGCCGAAGCTTTCTTT
>TRBJ2-1|TRBD2|15|-|TRBV25-1
CASSRAGGSYNEQFF
TGTGCCAGCAGCCGAGCGGGAGGCTCCTACAATGAGCAGTTCTTC
>TRBJ2-2|TRBD1|16|-|TRBV18
CASSRDSRGNTGELFF
TGTGCCAGCTCACGGGACAGCCGAGGGAACACCGGGGAGCTGTTTTTT
>TRBJ2-1|-|16|-|TRBV5-6
CASSLKDRGSYNEQFF
TGTGCCAGCAGCTTGAAGGACCGGGGGTCCTACAATGAGCAGTTCTTC
>TRBJ1-6|TRBD1|14|-|TRBV9
CASSPGTGESPLHF
TGTGCCAGCAGCCCCGGGACAGGGGAATCACCCCTCCACTTT
>TRBJ1-1|-|15|-|TRBV19
CASSPREGWNTEAFF
TGTGCCAGTAGTCCACGGGAGGGGTGGAACACTGAAGCTTTCTTT
>TRBJ2-2|TRBD1|17|-|TRBV18
CASSPPGTGGSPGELFF
TGTGCCAGCTCACCACCAGGGACAGGGGGTTCGCCCGGGGAGCTGTTTTTT
>TRBJ2-1|TRBD1|22|-|TRBV15
CATSRDHRRGQGVYGSYNEQFF
TGTGCCACCAGCAGAGATCACCGAAGGGGACAGGGGGTTTATGGGTCCTACAATGAGCAGTTCTTC
>TRBJ1-5|-|14|-|TRBV10-2
CASSDRGADQPQHF
TGCGCCAGCAGTGACCGGGGGGCGGATCAGCCCCAGCATTTT
>TRBJ2-7|-|16|-|TRBV19
CASSIVPLSSSYEQYF
TGTGCCAGTAGTATAGTCCCTCTAAGTAGCTCCTACGAGCAGTACTTC
>TRBJ1-1|TRBD1|17|-|TRBV5-1
CASSLDGTDPLDTEAFF
TGCGCCAGCAGCCTTGACGGGACAGATCCCCTTGACACTGAAGCTTTCTTT
>TRBJ2-4|-|15|-|TRBV7-9
CASSLRGRGKNIQYF
TGTGCCAGCAGCTTAAGAGGTCGGGGAAAAAACATTCAGTACTTC
>TRBJ1-6|TRBD1|13|-|TRBV27
CASSGTVHSPLHF
TGTGCCAGCAGTGGGACAGTTCATTCACCCCTCCACTTT
>TRBJ1-1|-|12|-|TRBV12-3/TRBV12-4
CASSLMNTEAFF
TGTGCCAGCAGCCTAATGAACACTGAAGCTTTCTTT
>TRBJ2-2|TRBD2|14|-|TRBV28
CASRTSGYTGELFF
TGTGCCAGCCGAACTAGCGGCTACACCGGGGAGCTGTTTTTT
>TRBJ1-5|-|15|-|TRBV12-1
CASSFPGQYYQPQHF
TGTGCCAGCAGCTTTCCCGGACAGTATTATCAGCCCCAGCATTTT
>TRBJ2-7|TRBD2|15|-|TRBV10-3
CAISAGLAGTYEQYF
TGTGCCATCAGTGCGGGACTAGCGGGAACCTACGAGCAGTACTTC
>TRBJ2-7|-|14|-|TRBV6-5
CASKATLMSYEQYF
TGTGCCAGCAAAGCCACGCTGATGAGCTACGAGCAGTACTTC
>TRBJ2-3|-|15|-|TRBV7-3
CASSLQAGGTDTQYF
TGTGCCAGCAGCTTACAGGCAGGGGGCACAGATACGCAGTATTTT
>TRBJ1-3|TRBD1|16|-|TRBV19
CASSAAGTGGGNTIYF
TGTGCCAGTAGTGCTGCCGGGACAGGTGGTGGAAACACCATATATTTT
>TRBJ1-1|-|14|-|TRBV30
CAWSGYTGSDEAFF
TGTGCCTGGAGTGGTTATACAGGGAGCGATGAAGCTTTCTTT
>TRBJ2-2|-|12|-|TRBV18
CASSPPGGELFF
TGTGCCAGCTCACCTCCCGGCGGGGAGCTGTTTTTT
>TRBJ1-1|TRBD1|14|-|TRBV7-3
CASSPGTAHTEAFF
TGTGCCAGCAGCCCCGGGACAGCTCACACTGAAGCTTTCTTT
>TRBJ2-7|-|15|-|TRBV5-1
CASSILPSAFYEQYF
TGCGCCAGCAGCATACTTCCTAGCGCGTTCTACGAGCAGTACTTC